The clone carrying this T cell receptor beta chain has a count of ten or more. The antigen remains undetermined. This sample was taken from a study of T cells in Graves' hyperthyroidism and ophthalmopathy. Broader study findings: Model predictions of ophthalmopathy came a median approximately 6 months before onset.

Between the trimmed V and J ends, which lost 2 bases and 0 bases, there was a span of 5 bases. The V gene's germline CDR1 is MNHEY and CDR2 SMNVEV (reference sequence). The CDR3 extends over 14 amino acids. Amplified TCR beta CDR3 regions derived from RNA transcripts. HTBI primers drove first-round RT-PCR of the TCR CDR3. TCRdb reanalysed the multiplex PCR reads using MiXCR and keeps one entry per CDR3 protein. The table has around 520,000 distinct CDR3 sequences, around 15% seen once; the top ten hold roughly 17%. Stable hyperthyroidism: no ophthalmopathy progression over 18 months of follow-up. Diagnosis of hyperthyroidism was new in patients aged 18 to 65, and its duration was under 2 months.

The specimen was blood. The sequence came from a young woman with Graves' hyperthyroidism. This rearrangement joins TRBV27 to TRBJ2-1, with unresolved D. The CDR3 region is CASSLKSSYNEQFF. In DNA form, the CDR3 reads TGTGCCAGCAGTTTAAAGAGCTCCTACAATGAGCAGTTCTTC.